Included here is one T cell receptor (beta chain) sequence, with context. Its antigen is unknown. No base-level quality is on record; no much larger clone is a single base apart. V is pruned by 5 bases and J by 3 bases, leaving 7 bases of the junction without a gene match. The germline V gene supplies CDR1 SGHTA and CDR2 FQGNSA. Taken from cysteine to phenylalanine, the CDR3 has 15 residues. Only the CDR3 region is kept as DNA, spanning 45 bases read in frame from base 1. TCRbeta CDR3 regions were sequenced with the immunoSEQ Assay. After extraction, genomic DNA underwent amplification by bias-controlled multiplex PCR, followed by high-throughput sequencing. Turning to the authors' computational methods: To quantify the absolute abundance of every unique TCRbeta CDR3 region, sequences were collapsed and filtered. T cell fraction was estimated by normalization of TCRbeta template counts to usable DNA, with usable DNA being measured through amplification of reference genes present in all nucleated cells. Repertoire TCRs were annotated as SARS-CoV-2-specific when V gene, CDR3 amino acid sequence and J gene were exactly matched to a known reactive TCR set. MIRA supplied the reference SARS-CoV-2 TCR set, which was filtered for enrichment in COVID-19-positive ImmuneCODE repertoires so that public or cross-reactive TCRs were removed. Based on the MIRA antigens, annotated TCRs were further analysed at the level of specific ORF or position within ORF. Breadth was defined as the number of annotated unique rearrangements divided by the total number of unique productive rearrangements, and depth was defined as the summed frequency of the annotated unique rearrangements. TCR breadth was compared between groups using two-sided Wilcoxon rank-sum tests. TCRdb's version of the immuneACCESS table is confined to in-frame rearrangements and falls short of the full clone set. An unresolved V gene accounts for under half of the shortfall where checked; the remainder is of unknown origin. D and trimming come from the DNA, and the V and J calls and clone size come from that table. This sample has 300,000 to 400,000 clones in its table, and approximately 86% of those were observed once. In total, the top ten clones hold over 8.5% of the sample.

The label giving this sample's treatment or condition can be read as: around 19 received Ad26.COV2.S at low or high dose, single or two shots; 5 received placebo; per-sample allocation not given. For vaccine and placebo recipients, the sequenced repertoires came from samples collected on day 63 after the first injection. Cohort 1b enrolled 25 adults aged 18-55 years at a single site in Boston, USA, between 29 July and 7 August 2020. Ad26.COV2.S consisted of a replication-incompetent adenovirus type 26 vector by which a prefusion-stabilized SARS-CoV-2 spike protein from the original Wuhan strain was expressed. The record originates from a study of Ad26.COV2.S vaccination and SARS-CoV-2 variants (dated by TCRdb to the early 2020s). Regarding the complete study: Donors in the vaccine arm were drawn from COV1001, a phase I-IIa trial of Ad26.COV2.S in healthy adults that was multicentre, randomized, double-blind and placebo-controlled. Ad26.COV2.S was given intramuscularly at 5x10^10 or 1x10^11 viral particles, as a single shot or as two shots 56 days apart. The specificity and breadth of SARS-CoV-2-reactive T cell receptors after Ad26.COV2.S vaccination were assessed by TCRbeta repertoire sequencing. The TCR-sequenced set comprised about 32 samples: approximately 19 Ad26.COV2.S vaccine recipients, 5 placebo recipients and 8 SARS-CoV-2 convalescent individuals. Participants in the trial were split at random into five groups of five each, receiving low-dose or high-dose Ad26.COV2.S once or twice, or else placebo on both occasions. Investigators remained blinded to trial group allocation during experiments and outcome assessment.

What the authors observed across the whole study: Compared with placebo recipients, Ad26.COV2.S recipients showed higher spike-specific TCR breadth (P = 0.0014). The study was not powered for comparison of responses between vaccine doses or regimens. Non-spike TCR breadth was comparable between vaccine and placebo recipients, consistent with the vaccine containing only spike. After vaccination, spike-specific CD8+ and CD4+ T cell responses were reported to show substantial breadth. The authors noted that total T cell responses may have been underestimated by the TCR breadth and depth analyses.

The chain uses TRBV7-2 and TRBJ1-5; the central 7 bases match TRBD1. This sample comprised peripheral blood, obtained in a trial of Ad26.COV2.S vaccine versus placebo. The clonotype originates from a person aged 18-60 years who received the Ad26.COV2.S COVID-19 vaccine or a placebo. The nucleotide sequence is given as TGTGCCAGCAGCCCACGGGACAGCCACAATCAGCCCCAGCATTTT. This codes for CASSPRDSHNQPQHF.